Following are 21 T cell receptor beta chains from one sample sequenced in a study of identical twins. TCRdb re-called the 5' RACE reads with MiXCR, one entry per CDR3 protein. The sample records some 730,000 distinct CDR3 sequences, around a sixth being singletons. These data also formed part of another study, on T cells expressing NK-cell markers.

Sequencing input: PBMCs. These receptors all stem from a woman aged 18-35 years in good health.

This chain connects TRBV6-5 to TRBJ1-5; perhaps TRBD1 as D (5 bases). Trimming stripped 4 bases from V and 0 bases from J, with 16 bases between. The CDR3 has 17 amino acids. CDR1 and CDR2 from the germline V gene are MNHEY and SVGAGI. The CDR3 loop is CASSSFWGFPSNQPQHF. In DNA form, the CDR3 reads TGTGCCAGCAGTTCATTCTGGGGGTTCCCTAGCAATCAGCCCCAGCATTTT.

This sequence joins TRBV7-2 and TRBJ2-7, with 10 bases lining up with TRBD2. Germline loops: CDR1 SGHTA, CDR2 FQGNSA. This CDR3 has 15 residues. V dropped 4 bases and J dropped 2; count of bases not matched to a gene: 5. CDR3 region: CASSSSGRAPYEQYF. In DNA, the CDR3 is TGTGCCAGCAGCTCAAGCGGGAGGGCCCCCTACGAGCAGTACTTC.

The V and J genes are TRBV10-3 and TRBJ2-1; 9 bases match TRBD2. Germline trimming cut 2 bases from V and 8 bases from J; bases unmatched to any gene: 13. The CDR3 totals 17 residues. Germline assignment: CDR1 ENHRY and CDR2 SYGVKD. CDR3 nucleotide sequence: TGTGCCATCAGTGAGCGGAGCGGGAGGCCCAAACCCGATGAGCAGTTCTTC. This sequence encodes CAISERSGRPKPDEQFF.

This clonotype was observed a handful of times. V and J are TRBV6-1 and TRBJ2-7, with 7 bases aligning to TRBD2. The CDR3 loop spans 16 amino acids. V was clipped by 2 bases and J by 3 bases; unmatched bases: 10. CDR1 MNHNS and CDR2 SASEGT come from the germline V gene. Here the CDR3 DNA reads TGTGCCAGCAGTGAACGGTTGAGAGGGGAGGGCTACGAGCAGTACTTC. Its translation: CASSERLRGEGYEQYF.

The rearrangement uses TRBV20-1 and TRBJ2-1; 10 bases match TRBD1. With 5 bases clipped from V and 8 bases from J, the junction kept 12 bases outside the gene matches. The germline CDR1 and CDR2 sequences are DFQATT and SNEGSKA (reference sequence). The CDR3 extends over 15 amino acids. CDR3 sequence (DNA): TGCAGTGCTCGTTCCGGGACAGGGGCAGGGGATGAGCAGTTCTTC. It yields the protein CSARSGTGAGDEQFF.

V and J are TRBV7-2 and TRBJ2-2, with a weak D call TRBD1 (5 bases). The germline CDR1 and CDR2 sequences are SGHTA and FQGNSA. The CDR3 has 15 amino acids. Trimming left V 5 bases short and J 4 bases short, with 14 bases between. The CDR3 DNA follows: TGTGCCAGCAGCCTTCAGGGAATCGGCACCGGGGAGCTGTTTTTT. Its protein product is CASSLQGIGTGELFF.

This clonotype came up many times. The chain is built from TRBV29-1 and TRBJ2-7; possibly TRBD1 for D (6 bases). CDR1 is SQVTM, CDR2 ANQGSEA, per germline. V was cut by 7 bases and J by 1 base, with 17 bases left in between. The CDR3 spans 14 residues. As DNA, the CDR3 is TGCAGCGCAGCCCTCGGGACACAGTCCTACGAGCAGTACTTC. It is translated as CSAALGTQSYEQYF.

This clonotype was counted many times. The chain is built from TRBV12-3 or TRBV12-4 and TRBJ2-5, with D perhaps matching TRBD2 (5 bases). The CDR3 runs 13 residues. V lost 2 bases to trimming and J lost 3 bases, with 7 bases between them. CDR3 coding DNA: TGTGCCAGCAGTTTAAGAGCGGAAGAGACCCAGTACTTC. Its protein product is CASSLRAEETQYF.

This clonotype has at least ten counts. The chain employs TRBV29-1 and TRBJ2-5; the D is unclear. The V end was cut by 4 bases, the J end by 2 bases, with 11 bases between. Germline loops: CDR1 SQVTM, CDR2 ANQGSEA. CDR3 length: 13 amino acids. The CDR3 reads CSVVSVFQETQYF. Written as DNA, the CDR3 is TGCAGCGTTGTTTCGGTGTTTCAAGAGACCCAGTACTTC.

The chain has TRBV7-2 and TRBJ2-7; 11 nucleotides align to TRBD2. CDR1 is SGHTA, CDR2 FQGNSA, per germline. The length of the CDR3 is 14 residues. V gave up 5 bases and J gave up 4 bases; unmatched junction bases: 4. DNA for the CDR3: TGTGCCAGCAGCATCACTAGCGGGAGTTACGAGCAGTACTTC. This sequence encodes CASSITSGSYEQYF.

The chain has TRBV12-3 or TRBV12-4 and TRBJ1-1; no clear D. The CDR3 loop spans 12 amino acids. Trimming removed 6 bases at V and 4 bases at J, with 9 bases between. The CDR3 protein is CASRAYSTEAFF. Written as DNA, the CDR3 is TGTGCCAGCAGGGCATATAGCACTGAAGCTTTCTTT.

This clonotype was observed a handful of times. This chain links TRBV6-1 with TRBJ2-5, with 8 bases lining up with TRBD2. The CDR3 extends over 15 amino acids. Germline lookup yields CDR1 MNHNS and CDR2 SASEGT. J was trimmed by 2 bases and V by 7 bases; bases with no gene match: 9. Here the CDR3 DNA reads TGTGCCAGCACTCTTAGCGGGGCCCTACAAGAGACCCAGTACTTC. Its protein product is CASTLSGALQETQYF.

V usage is TRBV12-3 or TRBV12-4 and J usage is TRBJ1-3; D ambiguous. The CDR3 runs 15 residues. The ends were cut back, 3 bases at V and 0 bases at J, with 9 bases in the middle. The CDR3 is CASSLGLNSGNTIYF. The CDR3 region has the DNA TGTGCCAGCAGTTTGGGCCTGAACTCTGGAAACACCATATATTTT.

This clonotype has a handful of counts. The rearrangement joins TRBV29-1 to TRBJ2-3; a possible D gene is TRBD2 (7 bases). Trimming stripped 7 bases from V and 10 bases from J, with 18 bases between. Germline assignment: CDR1 SQVTM and CDR2 ANQGSEA. There are 12 residues in the CDR3. Here the CDR3 reads CSGQEGGEPQYF. The CDR3 region has the DNA TGCAGCGGCCAAGAGGGGGGGGAGCCGCAGTATTTT.

This rearrangement joins TRBV14 to TRBJ2-5, with TRBD2 identical over 13 bases. The CDR3 loop spans 19 amino acids. Looked up from germline, CDR1 is SGHDN and CDR2 is FVKESK. J gave up 4 bases and V 0 bases, and 11 bases lay outside the gene matches. The CDR3 bases are TGTGCCAGCAGCCAAGATCGGAGCGCAAGACTAGCGGGAGGAGAGACCCAGTACTTC. The encoded protein is CASSQDRSARLAGGETQYF.

The rearrangement links TRBV19 to TRBJ1-1, with TRBD1 matching 7 bases. CDR1 is LNHDA and CDR2 is SQIVND in the germline V gene (reference sequence). J lost 9 bases, V lost 4 bases, and 8 bases had no gene match. This CDR3 has 13 residues. DNA for the CDR3: TGTGCCAGTAGTACGCAGAGGGGGCAAAAAGCTTTCTTT. Its protein is CASSTQRGQKAFF.

This clonotype was counted between two and nine times. The chain combines TRBV18 with TRBJ2-2; D gene uncertain. In germline, CDR1 is KGHSH, CDR2 LQKENI. The CDR3 runs 15 residues. Trimming left V 4 bases short and J 2 bases short, with 11 bases between. The CDR3 coding sequence is TGTGCCAGCTCACGAACGGACGGCAACACCGGGGAGCTGTTTTTT. This translates into CASSRTDGNTGELFF.

V gene TRBV15 combines with J gene TRBJ2-2; no definite D call. V lost 7 bases and J lost 7, with 13 bases in between. The CDR3 totals 13 residues. CDR1 and CDR2 from the germline V gene are LNHNV and YYDKDF (reference sequence). The CDR3 region has the DNA TGTGCCACCACAACAAGGACGGACGGGGAGCTGTTTTTT. Encoded protein: CATTTRTDGELFF.

V usage is TRBV5-1 and J usage is TRBJ2-7; D gene unclear. V lost 4 bases and J lost 6, with 11 bases in between. This CDR3 is 12 amino acids long. Germline-derived CDR1 and CDR2 are SGHRS and YFSETQ. The CDR3 spells CASSPPDVEQYF. The CDR3 region has the DNA TGCGCCAGCAGCCCGCCTGACGTCGAGCAGTACTTC.

This clonotype turned up a few times. The chain recombines TRBV19 with TRBJ2-2, with D possibly being TRBD1 (6 bases). The germline V gene encodes CDR1 LNHDA and CDR2 SQIVND (reference sequence). CDR3 length: 16 residues. The V and J ends lost 7 bases and 2 bases respectively, with 17 bases between them. The CDR3, as DNA: TGTGCCAGTAAATTATACGACAGGCCCAACACCGGGGAGCTGTTTTTT. Translation: CASKLYDRPNTGELFF.

V usage is TRBV10-3 and J usage is TRBJ1-4, with 10 bases that match TRBD1. The CDR3 totals 14 residues. The germline V gene has CDR1 ENHRY and CDR2 SYGVKD. Trimming at V came to 8 bases and at J to 6 bases, leaving 6 bases not matched to a gene. DNA for the CDR3: TGTGCCATCGGACGAGGACAGGGGGATGAAAAACTGTTTTTT. The encoded protein is CAIGRGQGDEKLFF.